This record covers a single T cell receptor beta chain. Its target is not known. This CDR3 comprises 14 residues. The V end lost 3 bases, the J end lost 3 bases, and 8 bases lay between the germline ends. Germline V lookup: CDR1 MNHEY, CDR2 SMNVEV (reference sequence). The sample belongs to a study of cytomegalovirus exposure and HLA in healthy donors. Study results and caveats: The authors enumerated 150 to 200 TCR beta chains as linked to cytomegalovirus. Most TCR sequences proved rare, with some public TCRs found in many donors.

Generated by immunoSEQ multiplex PCR, the TCRdb table keeps only in-frame clones and is missing some. This repertoire shows about 280,000 clones, around 85% found once; its top ten account for roughly 1%. This sequence was found in a woman between 18 and 29 years old in good health and CMV-seronegative. Sequenced input: PBMCs. This chain links TRBV27 with TRBJ1-4, with a possible D match to TRBD1 (5 bases). CDR3 amino acids: CASSFQGPNEKLFF. The CDR3 DNA is TGTGCCAGCAGTTTCCAGGGCCCTAATGAAAAACTGTTTTTT.